A single sample gave rise to the 30 T cell receptor beta chains below, sequenced in a study of shared clonotypes between healthy human individuals. Measured with immunoSEQ multiplex PCR; TCRdb has only the in-frame clones, and not every one. The sample records more than 1 million clones, about four fifths being singletons. The sequencing sample was made of memory CD4+ T cells from PBMCs. This sample's subset: CD45RA-negative fraction. The receptors here all came from a man younger than 35 in good health. Some clones in this sample may be carry-over from other donors' samples.

This chain links TRBV9 with TRBJ2-1, with TRBD2 matching over 10 bases. J was trimmed by 7 bases and V by 0 bases; bases with no gene match: 4. The CDR3 has 15 amino acids. Germline-derived CDR1 and CDR2 are SGDLS and YYNGEE. The CDR3 region has the DNA TGTGCCAGCAGCGTAGGGAGCGGGAGGGTGAATGAGCAGTTCTTC. This encodes CASSVGSGRVNEQFF.

This chain joins TRBV10-3 and TRBJ2-7, with 8 bases identical to TRBD2. There are 14 residues in the CDR3. Germline V gives CDR1 ENHRY, CDR2 SYGVKD. V lost 8 bases and J lost 7; bases outside the gene matches: 13. DNA for the CDR3: TGTGCCATCGCGTCTTCGGGAGGGCCCCGGGAGCAGTACTTC. Its translation: CAIASSGGPREQYF.

A remark on this clone: This sample includes further DNA sequences coding for the same CDR3. V usage is TRBV5-6 and J usage is TRBJ2-7; D perhaps matches TRBD2 (6 bases). Germline CDR1 reads SGHDT; CDR2 reads YYEEEE. Trimming shortened V by 1 base and J by 7 bases, and 24 bases separated the two germline ends. The length of the CDR3 is 17 residues. DNA for the CDR3: TGTGCCAGCAGCTTGTACGAGCGGTCGAGGACCCGGGGGGAGCAGTACTTC. Translation gives CASSLYERSRTRGEQYF.

This clone was found once. At one end the junction does not follow the germline gene, possibly because of a read error. Other DNA sequences in this sample translate to the same CDR3. The rearrangement uses TRBV29-1 and TRBJ2-1, with D possibly called TRBD1 or TRBD2 (5 bases each). From germline, CDR1 is SQVTM and CDR2 ANQGSEA. CDR3 length: 15 amino acids. The CDR3 sequence is CSVQGTASGYNEQFF. The CDR3 DNA is TGCAGCGTGCAAGGGACGGCCTCAGGGTACAATGAACAGTTCTTC.

The gene calls are TRBV7-9 and TRBJ2-5; D unclear. CDR1 is SEHNR, CDR2 FQNEAQ, per germline (reference sequence). The CDR3 loop spans 11 amino acids. Trimming removed 5 bases from V and 5 bases from J, with 6 bases in between. Here the CDR3 DNA reads TGTGCCAGCAGCCAAATGGAGACCCAGTACTTC. Translating gives CASSQMETQYF.

With respect to this clone: In the same sample, other DNA sequences code for this CDR3. The chain has TRBV7-2 and TRBJ2-7; D ambiguous. CDR3 length equals 13 residues. The germline gives CDR1 SGHTA, CDR2 FQGNSA. Trimming took 4 bases from V and 3 from J, leaving 10 bases between them. The DNA for the CDR3 is TGTGCCAGCAGCTCTGGTCCGAGCTACGAGCAGTACTTC. Protein sequence: CASSSGPSYEQYF.

The chain employs TRBV7-2 and TRBJ2-2; tentatively, D is TRBD2 (5 bases). Deletions cut 5 bases from V and 5 bases from J, with 15 bases between. Germline assignment: CDR1 SGHTA and CDR2 FQGNSA. The CDR3 loop spans 15 amino acids. The CDR3 coding sequence is TGTGCCAGCAGCCTAGGGAGCCCTAGGACCGGGGAGCTGTTTTTT. This gives the protein CASSLGSPRTGELFF.

The chain carries TRBV6-5 and TRBJ1-5; D uncertain. CDR3 length: 14 residues. Germline V gives CDR1 MNHEY, CDR2 SVGAGI. V dropped 4 bases and J dropped 3 bases, with 10 bases sitting between them. CDR3 in DNA: TGTGCCAGCAGTTCGCGTAGTACCAATCAGCCCCAGCATTTT. This sequence encodes CASSSRSTNQPQHF.

The chain has TRBV11-2 and TRBJ2-2; possible D gene TRBD1, 6 bases. This CDR3 spans 15 amino acids. CDR1 is SGHAT, CDR2 FQNNGV, per germline. The V end was cut by 1 base, the J end by 7 bases, with 13 bases between. The CDR3 spells CASSLAQGWGGELFF. The CDR3 nucleotides are TGTGCCAGCAGCTTAGCCCAGGGGTGGGGCGGGGAGCTGTTTTTT.

The rearrangement links TRBV10-3 to TRBJ2-7, with D hard to call. The CDR3 runs 14 residues. Trimming left V 4 bases short and J 3 bases short, with 13 bases between. CDR1 is ENHRY and CDR2 is SYGVKD in the germline V gene. For the CDR3, the DNA is TGTGCCATCAGTGGGTCGGGTGTCGTCTACGAGCAGTACTTC. Translated, it gives CAISGSGVVYEQYF.

The gene calls are TRBV10-3 and TRBJ2-7, with D uncertain. The CDR3 spans 14 residues. V lost 2 bases, J lost 1 base, and 9 bases lay in between. The germline V gene encodes CDR1 ENHRY and CDR2 SYGVKD. CDR3 sequence (DNA): TGTGCCATCAGTGAGGGAGTCTTATCCTACGAGCAGTACTTC. Encoded protein: CAISEGVLSYEQYF.

The rearrangement joins TRBV6-1 to TRBJ1-5; tentative D call: TRBD1 (5 bases). The V end was cut by 0 bases, the J end by 6 bases, with 12 bases between. The CDR3 covers 15 residues. Germline V gene data show CDR1 as MNHNS and CDR2 as SASEGT. The DNA of the CDR3 is TGTGCCAGCAGTGAAGCGCGCCGGGGCCCTCAGCCCCAGCATTTT. This sequence encodes CASSEARRGPQPQHF.

This chain links TRBV5-4 with TRBJ2-7; D gene uncertain. Germline assignment: CDR1 SGHNT and CDR2 YYREEE (reference sequence). This CDR3 comprises 14 residues. V was shortened by 2 bases and J by 5 bases, with 14 bases between the two germline ends. The CDR3 DNA follows: TGTGCCAGCAGCTTTAAGTCCGGGTCCGACGAGCAGTACTTC. Its translation: CASSFKSGSDEQYF.

This rearrangement joins TRBV5-1 to TRBJ1-4, with 7 bases that match TRBD1. The CDR3 is 15 residues long. Germline CDR1 and CDR2: SGHRS and YFSETQ. V dropped 6 bases and J dropped 8; count of bases not matched to a gene: 13. The chain's CDR3 is CASTLWGQGDEKLFF. In DNA form, the CDR3 reads TGCGCCAGCACCCTCTGGGGGCAGGGGGACGAAAAACTGTTTTTT.

J is TRBJ2-4 and V is TRBV11-3; 10 bases fit TRBD1. V gave up 4 bases and J gave up 1 base; unmatched junction bases: 4. The CDR3 runs 16 residues. The V gene's germline CDR1 is SGHNT and CDR2 YENEEA. The CDR3 nucleotides are TGTGCCAGCAGCTACGGGACAGGGGCCGCCAAAAACATTCAGTACTTC. Encoded protein: CASSYGTGAAKNIQYF.

CDR3 sequence (DNA): TGCGCCAGCAGCCCGATAGGTGGCGACACAGATACGCAGTATTTT. This gives the protein CASSPIGGDTDTQYF. The chain recombines TRBV4-1 with TRBJ2-3, with D unresolved. CDR3 length equals 15 residues. The ends were cut back, 4 bases at V and 2 bases at J, with 13 bases in the middle. CDR1 is MGHRA, CDR2 YSYEKL, per germline.

V gene TRBV5-1 combines with J gene TRBJ2-6, with D possibly TRBD1 on 5 matching bases. The germline V gene has CDR1 SGHRS and CDR2 YFSETQ. The CDR3 length is 16 residues. V was shortened by 0 bases and J by 4 bases, with 11 bases between the two germline ends. For the CDR3, the DNA is TGCGCCAGCAGCTTGGCCCAGGGCGAAGGGGCCAACGTCCTGACTTTC. This encodes CASSLAQGEGANVLTF. Full variable domain (missing parts from reference TRBV5-1 and TRBJ2-6): KAGVTQTPRYLIKTRGQQVTLSCSPISGHRSVSWYQQTPGQGLQFLFEYFSETQRNKGNFPGRFSGRQFSNSRSEMNVSTLELGDSALYLCASSLAQGEGANVLTFGAGSRLTVL.

The table lists this clone with a count of one. At one of its ends the junction is not consistent with the germline gene, which may arise from a read error. The chain recombines TRBV28 with TRBJ1-1; 7 nucleotides align to TRBD1. The CDR3 consists of 13 residues. The germline V gene encodes CDR1 MDHEN and CDR2 SYDVKM. The CDR3 bases are TGTGCCAGCAGTTTGGGACAGAACCCTGAAGCTTTCTTT. Translation gives CASSLGQNPEAFF.

V usage is TRBV7-6 and J usage is TRBJ2-1; a weak D match, TRBD2 (6 bases). From germline, CDR1 is SGHVS and CDR2 FNYEAQ. The CDR3 is made up of 14 amino acids. V lost 4 bases and J lost 10, with 17 bases in between. DNA of the CDR3: TGTGCCAGCAGCTCACCCATCCTAGCGCACGAGCAGTTCTTC. This sequence encodes CASSSPILAHEQFF.

This chain joins TRBV29-1 and TRBJ2-1; TRBD2 agrees at 16 bases. This CDR3 has 16 amino acids. The germline CDR1 and CDR2 sequences are SQVTM and ANQGSEA. J was trimmed by 9 bases and V by 7 bases; bases with no gene match: 12. The CDR3 region has the DNA TGCAGCGCTGCGGGACTAGCGGGAGGGCCGAGGGGTGAGCAGTTCTTC. This translates into CSAAGLAGGPRGEQFF.

This clone was seen repeatedly, ten times or more. The V and J genes are TRBV9 and TRBJ2-5; no firm D call. Germline V gives CDR1 SGDLS, CDR2 YYNGEE. V was cut by 5 bases and J by 6 bases, with 11 bases left in between. This CDR3 comprises 12 residues. The CDR3 here is CASSSESKTQYF. The CDR3 nucleotides read TGTGCCAGCAGTTCCGAATCCAAGACCCAGTACTTC. The full variable domain, rest sourced from reference TRBV9 and TRBJ2-5, is DSGVTQTPKHLITATGQRVTLRCSPRSGDLSVYWYQQSLDQGLQFLIQYYNGEERAKGNILERFSAQQFPDLHSELNLSSLELGDSALYFCASSSESKTQYFGPGTRLLVL.

This chain uses TRBV2 with TRBJ2-5, with 8 bases that match TRBD1. Germline trimming cut 6 bases from V and 4 bases from J; bases unmatched to any gene: 4. The CDR3 is made up of 13 amino acids. Per germline, CDR1 SNHLY and CDR2 FYNNEI. In nucleotides, the CDR3 is TGTGCCAGCAGCCCGACAGGGGCAGAGACCCAGTACTTC. It encodes CASSPTGAETQYF.

This clone was detected a few times. This chain links TRBV25-1 with TRBJ2-2, with D maybe TRBD1 (5 bases). The CDR3 has 14 amino acids. V gave up 5 bases and J gave up 5 bases, with 12 bases separating them. Germline lookup yields CDR1 MGHDK and CDR2 SYGVNS. CDR3 in amino acids: CASSTGARTGELFF. The CDR3 DNA is TGTGCCAGCAGTACTGGGGCGCGAACCGGGGAGCTGTTTTTT.

This clone was detected only once. The genes are TRBV4-3 and TRBJ2-1; 13 bases map to TRBD2. This CDR3 comprises 16 residues. CDR1 is LGHNA and CDR2 is YSLEER in the germline V gene. J lost 8 bases, V lost 4 bases, and 8 bases had no gene match. The CDR3 loop reads CASSPGGTSGIHEQFF. In DNA, the CDR3 is TGCGCCAGCAGCCCAGGAGGGACTAGCGGGATTCATGAGCAGTTCTTC.

J is TRBJ1-2 and V is TRBV19, with unresolved D. With 2 bases removed from V and 2 bases from J, the gap between germline ends came to 9 bases. Germline CDR1 is LNHDA and CDR2 is SQIVND (reference sequence). The CDR3 length is 14 residues. The CDR3 bases are TGTGCCAGTAGTATATCAGGTACCAACTATGGCTACACCTTC. It encodes CASSISGTNYGYTF.

The CDR3 protein is CSVGIQGADEKLFF. For the CDR3, the DNA is TGCAGCGTTGGTATACAGGGGGCTGATGAAAAACTGTTTTTT. This chain uses TRBV29-1 with TRBJ1-4; TRBD1 matches at 9 bases. Germline-derived CDR1 and CDR2 are SQVTM and ANQGSEA. V shed 4 bases and J 6 bases; nucleotides not matched to a gene: 6. The CDR3 contains 14 residues.

The chain is built from TRBV19 and TRBJ2-3, with 9 bases lining up with TRBD1. The CDR3 is 14 amino acids. Germline loops: CDR1 LNHDA, CDR2 SQIVND (reference sequence). The ends lost 9 bases at V and 5 bases at J; junction bases unmatched: 9. The CDR3 is CASARGQGRDTQYF. CDR3 bases: TGTGCCAGCGCACGGGGACAGGGCAGAGATACGCAGTATTTT.

The rearrangement uses TRBV27 and TRBJ2-1; 7 bases agree with TRBD2. V gave up 3 bases and J gave up 9 bases; unmatched junction bases: 20. Germline loops: CDR1 MNHEY, CDR2 SMNVEV (reference sequence). The CDR3 extends over 18 amino acids. CDR3 sequence: CASSFFFGPGLRPSEQFF. The CDR3 DNA reads TGTGCCAGCAGTTTTTTCTTTGGGCCGGGACTACGCCCTAGTGAGCAGTTCTTC.

This chain connects TRBV29-1 to TRBJ2-5; 13 bases align to TRBD2. The CDR3 loop spans 15 amino acids. The V gene's germline CDR1 is SQVTM and CDR2 ANQGSEA. V shed 4 bases, J shed 1 base, and the junction held 3 bases outside the gene matches. The CDR3 region is CSVGGLAGTQETQYF. The DNA of the CDR3 is TGCAGCGTTGGGGGACTAGCGGGGACCCAAGAGACCCAGTACTTC.

This clone has a handful of counts. The chain carries TRBV6-1 and TRBJ1-1, with D possibly being TRBD1 (5 bases). This CDR3 contains 13 residues. The V and J ends lost 6 bases and 0 bases respectively, with 8 bases between them. In germline, CDR1 is MNHNS, CDR2 SASEGT. The CDR3 DNA follows: TGTGCCAGCAGGCCGGGACTGAACACTGAAGCTTTCTTT. Its translation: CASRPGLNTEAFF.